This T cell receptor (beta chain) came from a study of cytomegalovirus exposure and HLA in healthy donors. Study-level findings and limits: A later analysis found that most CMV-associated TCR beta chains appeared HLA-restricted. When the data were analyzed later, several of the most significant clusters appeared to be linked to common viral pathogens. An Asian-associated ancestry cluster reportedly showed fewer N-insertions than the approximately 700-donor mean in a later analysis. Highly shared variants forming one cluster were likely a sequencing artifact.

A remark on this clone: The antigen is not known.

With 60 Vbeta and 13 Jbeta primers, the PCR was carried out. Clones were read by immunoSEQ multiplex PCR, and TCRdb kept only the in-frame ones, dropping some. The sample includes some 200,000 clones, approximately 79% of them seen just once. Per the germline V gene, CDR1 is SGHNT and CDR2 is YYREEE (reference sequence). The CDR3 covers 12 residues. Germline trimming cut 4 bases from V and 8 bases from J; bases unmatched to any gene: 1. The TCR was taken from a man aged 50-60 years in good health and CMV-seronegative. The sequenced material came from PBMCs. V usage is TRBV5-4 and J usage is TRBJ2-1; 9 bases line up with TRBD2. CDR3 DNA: TGTGCCAGCAGCATAGCGGGAGATGAGCAGTTCTTC. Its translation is CASSIAGDEQFF.